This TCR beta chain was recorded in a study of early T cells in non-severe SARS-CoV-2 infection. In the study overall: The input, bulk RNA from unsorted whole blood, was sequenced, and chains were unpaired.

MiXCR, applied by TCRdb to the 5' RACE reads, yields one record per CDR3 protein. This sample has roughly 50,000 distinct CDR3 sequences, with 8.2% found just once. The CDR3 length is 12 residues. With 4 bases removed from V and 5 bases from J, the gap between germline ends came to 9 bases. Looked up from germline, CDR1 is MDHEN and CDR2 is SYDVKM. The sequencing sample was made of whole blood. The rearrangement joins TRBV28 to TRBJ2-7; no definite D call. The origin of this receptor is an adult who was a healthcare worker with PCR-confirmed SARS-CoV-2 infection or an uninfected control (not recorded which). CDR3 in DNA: TGTGCCAGCAGTTACCCACGGGACGAGCAGTACTTC. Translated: CASSYPRDEQYF.